One and the same sample provided the 23 T cell receptor beta chains below, sequenced in a study of OX40 agonist ivuxolimab in advanced cancers. Only in-frame clones appear in the TCRdb table, and some are missing; sequencing was by immunoSEQ multiplex PCR. The table has some 60,000 clones, less than 90% seen once. Sequenced material: CD4+ or CD8+ T cells sorted from blood, taken in a trial of the OX40 agonist ivuxolimab. The receptor source for this set is an adult with an advanced solid tumor such as melanoma, head and neck, liver or kidney cancer.

The V call is TRBV9, the J call TRBJ2-7, with 10 positions matching TRBD2. CDR3 length: 15 residues. Unmatched junction bases numbered 4, after V lost 0 bases and J lost 4 bases. CDR1 and CDR2 (germline): SGDLS, YYNGEE. The CDR3 region is CASSVGTSGYYEQYF. In nucleotides, the CDR3 is TGTGCCAGCAGCGTAGGGACTAGCGGATATTACGAGCAGTACTTC. The whole variable domain, filled in from reference TRBV9 and TRBJ2-7, reads DSGVTQTPKHLITATGQRVTLRCSPRSGDLSVYWYQQSLDQGLQFLIQYYNGEERAKGNILERFSAQQFPDLHSELNLSSLELGDSALYFCASSVGTSGYYEQYFGPGTRLTVT.

In nucleotides, the CDR3 is TGTGCCAGCAGGTGGACAGAGGGGAGTGAAAAACTGTTTTTT. It specifies CASRWTEGSEKLFF. This rearrangement joins TRBV6-6 to TRBJ1-4, with a tentative D call TRBD1 (6 bases). CDR1 and CDR2 (germline): MNHNY, SVGAGI (reference sequence). CDR3 size: 14 residues. The V end was cut by 6 bases, the J end by 7 bases, with 15 bases between.

This sequence joins TRBV19 and TRBJ1-1; no firm D call. The germline V gene encodes CDR1 LNHDA and CDR2 SQIVND (reference sequence). Trimming cost V 3 bases and J 1 base, with 9 bases left between them. The CDR3 loop spans 14 amino acids. This CDR3 is CASSINGENTEAFF. CDR3 bases: TGTGCCAGTAGTATTAACGGGGAGAACACTGAAGCTTTCTTT.

The rearrangement links TRBV4-3 to TRBJ2-5; 11 bases fit TRBD2. The CDR3 spans 17 residues. Per germline, CDR1 LGHNA and CDR2 YSLEER. Trimming cost V 0 bases and J 5 bases; bases outside gene matches: 8. In nucleotides, the CDR3 is TGCGCCAGCAGCCAAGATCTAGGGACTAGCGGCGGTGAGACCCAGTACTTC. Protein: CASSQDLGTSGGETQYF.

The chain is built from TRBV19 and TRBJ1-2; 10 nucleotides line up with TRBD1. Per the germline V gene, CDR1 is LNHDA and CDR2 is SQIVND (reference sequence). The CDR3 has 12 amino acids. V lost 10 bases, J lost 5 bases, and 4 bases stayed unmatched. As DNA, the CDR3 is TGTGCCACTTCGGACAGGGGGTATGGCTACACCTTC. Amino acid sequence: CATSDRGYGYTF.

This clone was counted only a few times. The chain links TRBV7-9 to TRBJ1-1; no clear D gene. The CDR3 sequence is 14 residues long. The V end was cut by 6 bases, the J end by 1 base, with 12 bases between. Per germline, CDR1 SEHNR and CDR2 FQNEAQ (reference sequence). CDR3 in amino acids: CASRSHNGNTEAFF. In DNA, the CDR3 is TGTGCCAGCAGATCCCACAATGGGAACACTGAAGCTTTCTTT.

This clone was counted once. CDR3 amino acids: CASSTAGSGEKLFF. CDR3 nucleotide sequence: TGTGCCAGCAGCACCGCAGGGTCCGGTGAAAAACTGTTTTTT. The rearrangement uses TRBV27 and TRBJ1-4, with D maybe TRBD1 (5 bases). V lost 6 bases and J 7 bases, leaving 15 bases between the germline ends. The CDR3 covers 14 residues. Looked up from germline, CDR1 is MNHEY and CDR2 is SMNVEV (reference sequence).

The chain is built from TRBV29-1 and TRBJ2-5; 8 nucleotides align to TRBD2. The end of the DNA aligns better with TRBJ2-7, so the J call may be wrong. The germline V gene encodes CDR1 SQVTM and CDR2 ANQGSEA. This CDR3 has 15 amino acids. The CDR3 sequence is CSAKPRGGLSYEQYF. The CDR3 region has the DNA TGCAGCGCCAAACCCCGGGGGGGCCTCTCCTACGAGCAGTACTTC.

The rearrangement links TRBV10-3 to TRBJ1-2; D remains unclear. CDR1 ENHRY and CDR2 SYGVKD come from the germline V gene. V lost 7 bases and J 6 bases, leaving 15 bases between the germline ends. This CDR3 is 13 amino acids long. The CDR3 DNA reads TGTGCCATCACCTCCGAGGTAATGAATGGCTACACCTTC. This codes for CAITSEVMNGYTF.

V and J are TRBV7-2 and TRBJ1-2; 9 bases fit TRBD1. Germline V gene data show CDR1 as SGHTA and CDR2 as FQGNSA. The V segment lost 3 bases and the J segment 4 bases; nucleotides outside the gene matches: 9. The CDR3 sequence is 16 residues long. The chain's CDR3 is CASSLGTGGAGYGYTF. CDR3 DNA sequence: TGTGCCAGCAGCTTGGGAACAGGGGGCGCAGGCTATGGCTACACCTTC.

V is TRBV30 and J is TRBJ2-3; the match to TRBD2 covers 9 bases. Unmatched junction bases numbered 9, after V lost 0 bases and J lost 5 bases. Germline V gene data show CDR1 as GTSNPN and CDR2 as SVGIG (reference sequence). The CDR3 totals 16 residues. The CDR3 bases are TGTGCCTGGAGTGTTCCGGGTTCTAGCGGGGTAGATACGCAGTATTTT. This codes for CAWSVPGSSGVDTQYF.

The chain has TRBV6-5 and TRBJ2-3; no clear D gene. The CDR3 has 13 residues. Per germline, CDR1 MNHEY and CDR2 SVGAGI. V was shortened by 2 bases and J by 4 bases, with 7 bases between the two germline ends. The CDR3 nucleotides read TGTGCCAGCAGTTACGCTCTCCCAGATACGCAGTATTTT. This translates into CASSYALPDTQYF.

The chain recombines TRBV7-9 with TRBJ2-5; 8 nucleotides align to TRBD2. The V gene's germline CDR1 is SEHNR and CDR2 FQNEAQ (reference sequence). The CDR3 has 13 residues. Germline trimming cut 5 bases from V and 5 bases from J; bases unmatched to any gene: 4. The CDR3 protein is CASSRTSFETQYF. CDR3 nucleotide sequence: TGTGCCAGCAGCCGGACTAGCTTCGAGACCCAGTACTTC.

The CDR3 here is CASSPRTGTNYNEQFF. CDR3 in DNA: TGTGCCAGCTCACCCCGCACCGGGACTAACTACAATGAGCAGTTCTTC. The V call is TRBV18, the J call TRBJ2-1; 7 bases fit TRBD2. Germline values: CDR1 KGHSH, CDR2 LQKENI. The J segment lost 3 bases and the V segment lost 3 bases, leaving 8 bases of the junction unmatched. The CDR3 length is 16 residues.

The CDR3 is CASSSLWGAVTDTQYF. The DNA of the CDR3 is TGTGCCAGCAGTTCCCTTTGGGGGGCGGTCACAGATACGCAGTATTTT. V is TRBV28 and J is TRBJ2-3, with D possibly being TRBD1 or TRBD2 (6 bases each). The CDR3 has 16 amino acids. Trimming took 4 bases from V and 2 from J, leaving 16 bases between them. The germline gives CDR1 MDHEN, CDR2 SYDVKM.

The chain carries TRBV2 and TRBJ2-7; no definite D call. CDR3 length equals 11 residues. Trimming cost V 7 bases and J 3 bases, with 7 bases left between them. Germline assignment: CDR1 SNHLY and CDR2 FYNNEI. For the CDR3, the DNA is TGTGCCAGCAAGACGAACTACGAGCAGTACTTC. Amino acid sequence: CASKTNYEQYF.

The chain is built from TRBV7-9 and TRBJ2-5; D remains unclear. This CDR3 spans 14 amino acids. CDR1 and CDR2 from the germline V gene are SEHNR and FQNEAQ (reference sequence). The V end lost 5 bases, the J end lost 5 bases, and 15 bases lay between the germline ends. This chain's CDR3 is CASSRHYPEETQYF. The CDR3 nucleotides read TGTGCCAGCAGCCGACACTACCCGGAGGAGACCCAGTACTTC.

The chain employs TRBV2 and TRBJ2-7, with 14 positions matching TRBD2. This CDR3 is 15 amino acids long. V dropped 6 bases and J dropped 0; count of bases not matched to a gene: 1. In germline, CDR1 is SNHLY, CDR2 FYNNEI. The CDR3 coding sequence is TGTGCCAGCAGGGGGACTAGCGGGGGCTCCTACGAGCAGTACTTC. It is translated as CASRGTSGGSYEQYF.

The CDR3 nucleotides read TGTGCCAGCACGTTTTTGGGGACAGTATCCTACAATGAGCAGTTCTTC. Its protein is CASTFLGTVSYNEQFF. This chain links TRBV28 with TRBJ2-1, with 7 bases lining up with TRBD1. This CDR3 comprises 16 residues. The V and J ends lost 7 bases and 1 base, in that order; junction bases with no gene match: 10. Germline V gives CDR1 MDHEN, CDR2 SYDVKM.

CDR3 DNA sequence: TGCGCCAGCAGCCGGCGGCTAGCGGGAGTCATAGATACGCAGTATTTT. This codes for CASSRRLAGVIDTQYF. The chain recombines TRBV5-1 with TRBJ2-3; 10 bases agree with TRBD2. J lost 5 bases, V lost 4 bases, and 10 bases had no gene match. This CDR3 is 16 amino acids long. Germline lookup yields CDR1 SGHRS and CDR2 YFSETQ.

V usage is TRBV6-1 and J usage is TRBJ1-5; 9 nucleotides line up with TRBD1. V was pared by 7 bases and J by 6 bases, with 7 bases of the junction left unmatched. The CDR3 has 14 amino acids. Per the germline V gene, CDR1 is MNHNS and CDR2 is SASEGT. CDR3 nucleotides: TGTGCCAGCACCGGGACAGGGAGGAGTCAGCCCCAGCATTTT. Its protein product is CASTGTGRSQPQHF.

This clone counts as medium-sized (0.01 to 0.1%). This chain joins TRBV30 and TRBJ2-1, with D unresolved. The CDR3 is made up of 12 amino acids. V lost 3 bases, J lost 6 bases, and 9 bases lay in between. The germline CDR1 and CDR2 sequences are GTSNPN and SVGIG (reference sequence). The CDR3 loop is CAWSPFFNEQFF. DNA of the CDR3: TGTGCCTGGAGCCCCTTCTTCAATGAGCAGTTCTTC.

Points on this clone: Mismatch with germline at one junction end may stem from a read error. The chain has TRBV11-2 and TRBJ2-1, with D possibly being TRBD1 (6 bases). The V gene's germline CDR1 is SGHAT and CDR2 FQNNGV. The CDR3 is 16 residues long. The CDR3 region has the DNA TGTGCCAGCAGCGTAGACTCAGGGGAATGGGACAATGAGCAGTTCTTC. Amino acids: CASSVDSGEWDNEQFF.